The 9 T cell receptor beta chains given below trace back to one sample, sequenced in a study of T-cell memory formation after mild COVID-19. MiXCR was run by TCRdb on the 5' RACE reads, yielding one entry per CDR3 protein. The repertoire holds about 160,000 distinct CDR3 sequences, about a third seen once, with around 13% in the top ten. Sequencing used PBMCs or a T cell subset sorted from them (not recorded which). These receptors all come from an adult woman who had mild COVID-19 (a few samples of this study predate the infection). Cell type and time point are not known.

This chain connects TRBV12-3 or TRBV12-4 to TRBJ2-4; D uncertain. V lost 6 bases, J lost 10 bases, and 16 bases lay in between. CDR3 length: 13 residues. The CDR3, as DNA: TGTGCCAGCAGGCCCCCCGGGCCTGGGATTCAGTACTTC. This encodes CASRPPGPGIQYF.

The rearrangement links TRBV4-1 to TRBJ2-1, with TRBD1 matching over 11 bases. Germline CDR1 is MGHRA and CDR2 is YSYEKL. The CDR3 has 15 amino acids. Germline trimming cut 4 bases from V and 5 bases from J; bases unmatched to any gene: 4. The CDR3 spells CASSRGTGGDNEQFF. DNA of the CDR3: TGCGCCAGCAGCCGTGGGACAGGGGGTGACAATGAGCAGTTCTTC.

The rearrangement joins TRBV4-1 to TRBJ2-7; D remains unclear. The germline V and J ends were trimmed by 2 bases and 4 bases, with 9 bases remaining between them. Germline CDR1 is MGHRA and CDR2 is YSYEKL. The CDR3 length is 13 residues. CDR3 nucleotides: TGCGCCAGCAGCCAAATGCTGAGGTACGAGCAGTACTTC. It specifies CASSQMLRYEQYF.

J is TRBJ2-7 and V is TRBV9; TRBD1 might be the D (6 bases). The germline V and J ends were trimmed by 3 bases and 3 bases, with 10 bases remaining between them. CDR3 length: 13 amino acids. Per germline, CDR1 SGDLS and CDR2 YYNGEE. CDR3 in DNA: TGTGCCAGCAGCGCAGGGGATGGCTACGAGCAGTACTTC. Its translation: CASSAGDGYEQYF.

This clonotype was seen only a few times. This chain connects TRBV4-3 to TRBJ2-1, with D possibly matching TRBD2 (5 bases). The CDR3 extends over 17 amino acids. The V end was cut by 0 bases, the J end by 7 bases, with 19 bases between. Germline V lookup: CDR1 LGHNA, CDR2 YSLEER. The chain's CDR3 is CASSQEVRTPPGNEQFF. The CDR3, as DNA: TGCGCCAGCAGCCAAGAAGTTAGGACCCCACCGGGGAATGAGCAGTTCTTC.

The chain uses TRBV5-1 and TRBJ2-7; TRBD2 agrees at 7 bases. Germline V gene lookup returns CDR1 SGHRS and CDR2 YFSETQ. V was clipped by 4 bases and J by 5 bases; unmatched bases: 9. The CDR3 is 14 residues long. The CDR3 DNA is TGCGCCAGCAGCCAACGAAACGGGGGGAACGAGCAGTACTTC. As protein: CASSQRNGGNEQYF. The complete variable domain, with remaining parts taken from reference TRBV5-1 and TRBJ2-7, reads KAGVTQTPRYLIKTRGQQVTLSCSPISGHRSVSWYQQTPGQGLQFLFEYFSETQRNKGNFPGRFSGRQFSNSRSEMNVSTLELGDSALYLCASSQRNGGNEQYFGPGTRLTVT.

The chain has TRBV29-1 and TRBJ2-1; 10 positions agree with TRBD2. This CDR3 is built from 10 residues. Losses at the gene ends were 7 bases for V and 10 bases for J; bases not matched to a gene: 1. Germline values: CDR1 SQVTM, CDR2 ANQGSEA. The CDR3 DNA reads as TGCAGCGCACTAGCGGGAGAGCAGTTCTTC. As protein: CSALAGEQFF.

V gene TRBV15 combines with J gene TRBJ1-6; no definite D call. The V and J ends lost 6 bases and 1 base respectively, with 7 bases between them. The CDR3 has 14 residues. Germline V gives CDR1 LNHNV, CDR2 YYDKDF (reference sequence). The CDR3 nucleotides read TGTGCCACCAGTCGGACTTCCTATAATTCACCCCTCCACTTT. Residues: CATSRTSYNSPLHF.

This CDR3 reads CASSLARGTPQETQYF. The CDR3 coding sequence is TGTGCCAGCAGCTTAGCGCGGGGGACACCCCAAGAGACCCAGTACTTC. The chain uses TRBV7-2 and TRBJ2-5; D perhaps matches TRBD2 (7 bases). CDR1 and CDR2 (germline): SGHTA, FQGNSA. The V end lost 0 bases, the J end lost 1 base, and 12 bases lay between the germline ends. This CDR3 region has 16 residues.